This paragraph reports one T cell receptor (beta chain). Its specificity is unknown. The record originates from a study of T cell repertoires in cytomegalovirus infection. Background on the study: Recently described HLA-C-restricted plus well-studied HLA-B-restricted CMV epitopes were used. From public TCR beta signatures came an indication of both CMV infection and matching HLA type. The study, taken as a whole, reports: Dominant in the ex vivo response were TCR beta clonotypes restricted by HLA-C and specific for CMV. Individuals carrying CMV plus the relevant HLA were identified by cumulative frequency of public TCR beta families.

The CDR3 has 16 residues. The germline CDR1 and CDR2 sequences are SGHVS and FNYEAQ. Trimming took 2 bases from V and 5 from J; bases not matched to a gene: 12. TCRdb re-derived calls from the reads in MiXCR, one entry per CDR3 protein. The data hold 700,000 to 900,000 distinct CDR3 sequences, with about 28% observed a single time. The clonotype originates from a human donor in good health (CMV status not recorded). Some clones in this sample may be carry-over from other donors' samples. This chain uses TRBV7-6 with TRBJ2-7; 7 bases are a match to TRBD1. The source material was cultured CD8+ T cells from PBMCs, sampled from culture after CMV antigen stimulation. As DNA, the CDR3 is TGTGCCAGCAGCTTAACCCGGGACAGCCCTCGGGACGAGCAGTACTTC. This encodes CASSLTRDSPRDEQYF.